This entry lists 10 T cell receptor beta chains sequenced from one sample in a study of PD-L1 blockade in urothelial cancer. This table comes from immunoSEQ multiplex PCR, and its TCRdb copy is limited to in-frame clones, with some not included. The table shows 60,000 to 75,000 clones, with 84% occurring only once. Time point given: pretreatment peripheral blood. The sequenced sample was PBMCs, obtained around atezolizumab (anti-PD-L1) treatment. These receptors were taken from a woman in her 70s with urothelial cancer.

This clone has just one count. The chain joins TRBV5-1 to TRBJ2-1; 7 bases match TRBD1. Germline CDR1 and CDR2: SGHRS and YFSETQ. Unmatched junction bases numbered 9, after V lost 4 bases and J lost 5 bases. The CDR3 spans 15 residues. The CDR3 bases are TGCGCCAGCAGCCGAACCGGGACAGAAAACAATGAGCAGTTCTTC. As protein: CASSRTGTENNEQFF.

The chain carries TRBV10-2 and TRBJ2-7; TRBD2 matches 8 bases. Germline CDR1 WSHSY, CDR2 SAAADI. V trimming: 2 bases; J trimming: 1 base; junction bases outside the gene matches: 4. The CDR3 is 15 residues long. CDR3 region: CASSEGVAGSYEQYF. CDR3 sequence (DNA): TGCGCCAGCAGTGAGGGCGTAGCGGGGTCCTACGAGCAGTACTTC.

This chain uses TRBV29-1 with TRBJ2-2; D remains ambiguous. Germline values: CDR1 SQVTM, CDR2 ANQGSEA. The CDR3 length is 12 residues. V dropped 7 bases and J dropped 0 bases, with 6 bases sitting between them. CDR3 sequence: CSAQANTGELFF. CDR3 sequence (DNA): TGCAGCGCCCAGGCGAACACCGGGGAGCTGTTTTTT.

The rearrangement joins TRBV7-9 to TRBJ2-7, with 8 bases matching TRBD2. The CDR3 loop spans 16 amino acids. The V gene end was trimmed by 4 bases and the J gene end by 3 bases; junction bases not matched to a gene: 11. The germline V gene encodes CDR1 SEHNR and CDR2 FQNEAQ (reference sequence). The CDR3 sequence is CASSSGGALSYYEQYF. CDR3 bases: TGTGCCAGCAGCTCCGGGGGGGCCCTCTCCTACTACGAGCAGTACTTC.

The chain employs TRBV19 and TRBJ2-5, with 9 bases matching TRBD1. CDR3 size: 15 residues. Per germline, CDR1 LNHDA and CDR2 SQIVND (reference sequence). The V gene end was trimmed by 6 bases and the J gene end by 3 bases; junction bases not matched to a gene: 8. Here the CDR3 reads CASSLSGTGKETQYF. The CDR3 coding sequence is TGTGCCAGTAGCCTCTCCGGGACAGGGAAAGAGACCCAGTACTTC.

The J gene is TRBJ2-5, the V gene TRBV19; 10 nucleotides agree with TRBD1. Germline-derived CDR1 and CDR2 are LNHDA and SQIVND (reference sequence). The CDR3 loop spans 15 amino acids. Trimming at V came to 4 bases and at J to 2 bases, leaving 4 bases not matched to a gene. Here the CDR3 reads CASSTRDRGQETQYF. The CDR3 DNA is TGTGCCAGTAGTACCCGGGACAGGGGACAAGAGACCCAGTACTTC.

Turning to this clone: This could be a read error, since a much larger clone is one nucleotide away. The chain links TRBV7-8 to TRBJ1-2; 9 nucleotides align to TRBD1. This CDR3 is 14 amino acids long. V gave up 4 bases and J gave up 4 bases; unmatched junction bases: 4. Germline loops: CDR1 SGHVS, CDR2 FQNEAQ. The CDR3 loop reads CASSSGQGAYGYTF. CDR3 nucleotides: TGTGCCAGCAGCTCGGGACAGGGCGCCTATGGCTACACCTTC.

The chain is built from TRBV13 and TRBJ1-1; 7 positions agree with TRBD1. Germline V gene sequence: CDR1 PRHDT, CDR2 FYEKMQ (reference sequence). The CDR3 is made up of 15 amino acids. The V gene end was trimmed by 2 bases and the J gene end by 2 bases; junction bases not matched to a gene: 5. Here the CDR3 DNA reads TGTGCCAGCAGCTTATGGGACAGAGAAAACACTGAAGCTTTCTTT. It specifies CASSLWDRENTEAFF.

The V and J genes are TRBV12-5 and TRBJ1-2, with D possibly being TRBD1 (6 bases). The ends were cut back, 5 bases at V and 4 bases at J, with 14 bases in the middle. Germline V gene sequence: CDR1 LGHNT, CDR2 FRNRAP. The CDR3 is 14 amino acids. DNA for the CDR3: TGTGCTAGTGGTCCGGCAGGGGACGGCTATGGCTACACCTTC. This codes for CASGPAGDGYGYTF.

The chain uses TRBV25-1 and TRBJ2-3, with D tentatively TRBD2 (5 bases). Germline-derived CDR1 and CDR2 are MGHDK and SYGVNS. The CDR3 totals 16 residues. V was clipped by 2 bases and J by 9 bases, with 21 bases between them. The CDR3 DNA sequence: TGTGCCAGCAGTGAAATGGTCGGAGGCCAACGGACGACGCAGTATTTT. It yields the protein CASSEMVGGQRTTQYF.